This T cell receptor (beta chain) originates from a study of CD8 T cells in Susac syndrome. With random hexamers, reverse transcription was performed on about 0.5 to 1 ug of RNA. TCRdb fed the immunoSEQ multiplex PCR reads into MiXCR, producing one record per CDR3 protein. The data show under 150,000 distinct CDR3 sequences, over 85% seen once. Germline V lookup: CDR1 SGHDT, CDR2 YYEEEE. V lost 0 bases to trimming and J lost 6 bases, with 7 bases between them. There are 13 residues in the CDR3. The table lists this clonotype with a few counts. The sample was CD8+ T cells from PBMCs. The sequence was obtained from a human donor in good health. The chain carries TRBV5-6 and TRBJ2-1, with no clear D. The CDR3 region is CASSLANPNEQFF. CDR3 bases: TGTGCCAGCAGCTTGGCCAATCCCAATGAGCAGTTCTTC.